The clone carrying this TCR beta chain came up many times. Its antigen is not known. Between the trimmed V and J ends, which lost 5 bases and 4 bases, there was a span of 11 bases. In germline, CDR1 is SQVTM, CDR2 ANQGSEA. This CDR3 is 12 amino acids long. The sample comes from a study of CD8+CD57+ T cells in acquired aplastic anemia. Across the study: On average, sorted CD4+ and CD8+ cells gave approximately 3.1 ug of DNA.

CD8+CD57+ cell expansion had been shown by flow cytometry in patients chosen for sequencing. General study findings and limits: Patients had twenty-nine CD8+ CDR3 sequences in common with controls (the shared set). Patients showed no significant difference from controls in CD8+ Simpson's diversity.

According to the study, genomic DNA was the template for TCR beta VDJ and CDR3 profiling. TCRdb reprocessed the reads via MiXCR and lists one record per CDR3 protein. The sample records some 180,000 distinct CDR3 sequences, around 60% being singletons. V usage is TRBV29-1 and J usage is TRBJ1-1; D uncertain. Specimen: sorted CD4+, CD8+, or CD8+CD57+ T cells (not recorded which) from PBMCs. The origin of this receptor is a human donor with aplastic anemia. In DNA, the CDR3 is TGCAGCGTTTTACTGGGCACCACTGAAGCTTTCTTT. Translating it yields CSVLLGTTEAFF.